Presented here are 16 T cell receptor beta chains from one specimen sequenced in a study of cytomegalovirus exposure and HLA in healthy donors. PCR was performed using 60 Vbeta and 13 Jbeta primers. Assay used: immunoSEQ multiplex PCR; TCRdb lists only in-frame clones, some missing. The sample contains some 200,000 clones, under 80% of which appear only once. Input material: PBMCs. Source of these receptors: a man aged 35 to 55 in good health and CMV-seronegative.

The chain uses TRBV6-1 and TRBJ2-2; TRBD1 agrees at 7 bases. Trimming took 5 bases from V and 1 from J; bases not matched to a gene: 4. The CDR3 spans 15 residues. The germline CDR1 and CDR2 sequences are MNHNS and SASEGT. CDR3 region: CASSQRQGNTGELFF. The CDR3 bases are TGTGCCAGCAGTCAGAGACAGGGGAACACCGGGGAGCTGTTTTTT.

V gene TRBV5-4 combines with J gene TRBJ2-6, with D perhaps matching TRBD2 (6 bases). The CDR3 has 17 residues. In germline, CDR1 is SGHNT, CDR2 YYREEE (reference sequence). Trimming removed 4 bases from V and 0 bases from J, with 14 bases in between. The CDR3 region has the DNA TGTGCCAGCAGCCCGTCCGGGGGAAACTCTGGGGCCAACGTCCTGACTTTC. Protein product: CASSPSGGNSGANVLTF.

The V gene is TRBV10-3, the J gene TRBJ1-1, with 8 bases that match TRBD1. V shed 5 bases, J shed 2 bases, and the junction held 4 bases outside the gene matches. Germline CDR1 ENHRY, CDR2 SYGVKD. This CDR3 region has 14 residues. CDR3 sequence reads: CAISPDRGNTEAFF. The CDR3 bases are TGTGCCATCAGTCCTGACAGGGGCAACACTGAAGCTTTCTTT.

The J gene is TRBJ2-1, the V gene TRBV7-9; a possible D gene is TRBD1 (6 bases). The germline gives CDR1 SEHNR, CDR2 FQNEAQ (reference sequence). This CDR3 has 14 residues. Trimming stripped 1 base from V and 5 bases from J, with 9 bases between. CDR3 amino acids: CASSLVTGHNEQFF. The CDR3 DNA follows: TGTGCCAGCAGCTTAGTTACAGGGCACAATGAGCAGTTCTTC.

The chain combines TRBV6-5 with TRBJ2-7, with D possibly matching TRBD2 (5 bases). Trimming cost V 1 base and J 2 bases, with 12 bases left between them. This CDR3 has 15 amino acids. Germline V gene sequence: CDR1 MNHEY, CDR2 SVGAGI. In nucleotides, the CDR3 is TGTGCCAGCAGTTACTTGAGCGGCCTTACCTACGAGCAGTACTTC. The encoded protein is CASSYLSGLTYEQYF.

J is TRBJ2-3 and V is TRBV27; 8 bases line up with TRBD2. Trimming at V came to 0 bases and at J to 2 bases, leaving 10 bases not matched to a gene. The germline V gene has CDR1 MNHEY and CDR2 SMNVEV (reference sequence). The CDR3 is 18 amino acids. The DNA of the CDR3 is TGTGCCAGCAGTTTATCTCCCCGAACGGGGGGGGCCACAGATACGCAGTATTTT. Protein product: CASSLSPRTGGATDTQYF.

The CDR3 sequence: CASSAWGTGVSYEQYF. The CDR3 DNA reads as TGTGCCAGTAGTGCCTGGGGGACAGGAGTTTCCTACGAGCAGTACTTC. This chain uses TRBV19 with TRBJ2-5; 8 bases map to TRBD1. Matching the DNA end better, TRBJ2-7 makes the J call doubtful. The CDR3 loop spans 16 amino acids. Per germline, CDR1 LNHDA and CDR2 SQIVND (reference sequence).

The sample holds a few counts of this clone. CDR3 nucleotides: TGTGCCAGCTCACCAAACACCGGGACTGAAGCTTTCTTT. Translating gives CASSPNTGTEAFF. The V call is TRBV18, the J call TRBJ1-1; D gene unclear. Germline loops: CDR1 KGHSH, CDR2 LQKENI. Trimming took off 2 bases at V and 5 bases at J, with 9 bases between the two ends. The CDR3 covers 13 residues.

The V call is TRBV10-3, the J call TRBJ2-5, with D perhaps TRBD2 (5 bases). The DNA matches TRBJ2-7 better at its end, which makes the J call doubtful. Germline values: CDR1 ENHRY, CDR2 SYGVKD. The CDR3 has 13 residues. Written as DNA, the CDR3 is TGTGCCATCAGAACTAGGGAGTCCTACGAGCAGTACTTC. Translating it yields CAIRTRESYEQYF.

This rearrangement joins TRBV11-2 to TRBJ2-3; possibly TRBD2 for D (6 bases). CDR1 is SGHAT, CDR2 FQNNGV, per germline. V was clipped by 4 bases and J by 8 bases, with 22 bases between them. The CDR3 runs to 16 residues. The CDR3 reads CASSWQDPGSGTTQYF. In DNA, the CDR3 is TGTGCCAGCAGCTGGCAAGACCCCGGGAGTGGGACTACGCAGTATTTT. Full variable domain (remainder filled in from reference TRBV11-2 and TRBJ2-3): EAGVAQSPRYKIIEKRQSVAFWCNPISGHATLYWYQQILGQGPKLLIQFQNNGVVDDSQLPKDRFSAERLKGVDSTLKIQPAKLEDSAVYLCASSWQDPGSGTTQYFGPGTRLTVL.

The chain joins TRBV7-2 to TRBJ1-1; 10 bases agree with TRBD1. The V and J ends lost 1 base and 5 bases, in that order; junction bases with no gene match: 7. Germline V lookup: CDR1 SGHTA, CDR2 FQGNSA. The CDR3 has 16 residues. CDR3 sequence reads: CASSLGDRGGLTEAFF. DNA of the CDR3: TGTGCCAGCAGCTTAGGGGACAGGGGAGGATTAACTGAAGCTTTCTTT.

This chain links TRBV11-3 with TRBJ1-1, with a tentative D call TRBD1 (5 bases). This CDR3 contains 13 residues. In germline, CDR1 is SGHNT, CDR2 YENEEA. Trimming removed 5 bases at V and 3 bases at J, with 10 bases between. The CDR3 bases are TGTGCCAGCAGCCATAAGGGGTACACTGAAGCTTTCTTT. It encodes CASSHKGYTEAFF.

The rearrangement joins TRBV6-4 to TRBJ1-2, with TRBD1 identical over 8 bases. From germline, CDR1 is MRHNA and CDR2 SNTAGT. Trimming took 3 bases from V and 6 from J; bases not matched to a gene: 3. The CDR3 runs to 13 residues. CDR3 residues: CASSETTGDGYTF. CDR3 bases: TGTGCCAGCAGTGAGACGACAGGGGATGGCTACACCTTC.

The sample holds one count of this clone. The CDR3 protein is CASSPPESLAGVEGYAKNIQYF. For the CDR3, the DNA is TGTGCCAGCTCACCACCGGAGTCGCTAGCGGGAGTGGAGGGTTACGCCAAAAACATTCAGTACTTC. The genes are TRBV18 and TRBJ2-4, with 10 nucleotides matching TRBD2. The CDR3 loop spans 22 amino acids. Germline V gene lookup returns CDR1 KGHSH and CDR2 LQKENI. Unmatched junction bases numbered 18, after V lost 0 bases and J lost 1 base.

The rearrangement uses TRBV6-5 and TRBJ2-5; 10 positions match TRBD1. CDR3 length: 14 amino acids. With 7 bases clipped from V and 11 bases from J, the junction kept 13 bases outside the gene matches. Germline CDR1 reads MNHEY; CDR2 reads SVGAGI. CDR3 amino acids: CASTKTGGAGEQYF. The CDR3, as DNA: TGTGCCAGCACGAAGACAGGGGGCGCGGGGGAGCAGTACTTC.

V gene TRBV6-1 combines with J gene TRBJ1-5, with TRBD1 as a possible D gene (6 bases). Germline V gives CDR1 MNHNS, CDR2 SASEGT. The CDR3 sequence is 14 residues long. The V end lost 6 bases, the J end lost 0 bases, and 9 bases lay between the germline ends. This CDR3 reads CASRLDSSNQPQHF. The DNA of the CDR3 is TGTGCCAGCAGATTGGACAGTAGCAATCAGCCCCAGCATTTT.